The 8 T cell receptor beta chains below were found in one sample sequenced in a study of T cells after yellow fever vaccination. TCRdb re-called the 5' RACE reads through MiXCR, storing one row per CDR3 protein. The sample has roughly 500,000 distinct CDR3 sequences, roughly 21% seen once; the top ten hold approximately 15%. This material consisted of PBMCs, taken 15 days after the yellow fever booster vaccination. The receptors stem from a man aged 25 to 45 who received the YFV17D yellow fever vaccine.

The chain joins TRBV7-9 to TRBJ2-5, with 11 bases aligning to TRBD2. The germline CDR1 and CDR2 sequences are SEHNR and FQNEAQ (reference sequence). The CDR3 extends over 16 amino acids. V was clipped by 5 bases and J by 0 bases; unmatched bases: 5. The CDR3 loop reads CASSKRTSGYQETQYF. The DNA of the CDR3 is TGTGCCAGCAGCAAAAGGACTAGCGGGTACCAAGAGACCCAGTACTTC.

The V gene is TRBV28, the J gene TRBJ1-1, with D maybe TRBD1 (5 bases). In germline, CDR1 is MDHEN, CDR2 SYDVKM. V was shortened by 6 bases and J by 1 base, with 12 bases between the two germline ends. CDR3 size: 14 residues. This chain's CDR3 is CASSMGGENTEAFF. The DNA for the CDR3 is TGTGCCAGCAGCATGGGGGGGGAGAACACTGAAGCTTTCTTT.

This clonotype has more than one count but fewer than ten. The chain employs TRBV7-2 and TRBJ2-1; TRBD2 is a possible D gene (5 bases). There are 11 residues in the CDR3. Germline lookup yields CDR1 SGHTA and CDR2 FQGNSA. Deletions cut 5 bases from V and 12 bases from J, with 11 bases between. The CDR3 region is CASSPVAGQFF. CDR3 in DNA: TGTGCCAGCAGCCCGGTTGCGGGGCAGTTCTTC. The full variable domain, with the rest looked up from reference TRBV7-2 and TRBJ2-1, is GAGVSQSPSNKVTEKGKDVELRCDPISGHTALYWYRQSLGQGLEFLIYFQGNSAPDKSGLPSDRFSAERTGGSVSTLTIQRTQQEDSAVYLCASSPVAGQFFGPGTRLTVL.

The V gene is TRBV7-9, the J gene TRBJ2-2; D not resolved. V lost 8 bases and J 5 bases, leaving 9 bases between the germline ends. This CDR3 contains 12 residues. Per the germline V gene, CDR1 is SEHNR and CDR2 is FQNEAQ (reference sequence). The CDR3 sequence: CASGSNTGELFF. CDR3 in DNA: TGTGCCAGCGGGTCTAATACCGGGGAGCTGTTTTTT.

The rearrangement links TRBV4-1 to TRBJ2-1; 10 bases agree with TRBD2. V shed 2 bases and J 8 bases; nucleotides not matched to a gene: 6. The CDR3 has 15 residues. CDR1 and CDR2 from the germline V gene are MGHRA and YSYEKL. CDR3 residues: CASSQPSGRGDEQFF. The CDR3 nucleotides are TGCGCCAGCAGCCAACCTAGCGGGAGAGGCGATGAGCAGTTCTTC.

In DNA, the CDR3 is TGTGCCAGCAGCAAAGTGTCGCGTCCTTCTAGCACAGATACGCAGTATTTT. Translated: CASSKVSRPSSTDTQYF. V usage is TRBV21-1 and J usage is TRBJ2-3. TRBV21-1 counts as a pseudogene. The CDR3 totals 17 residues.

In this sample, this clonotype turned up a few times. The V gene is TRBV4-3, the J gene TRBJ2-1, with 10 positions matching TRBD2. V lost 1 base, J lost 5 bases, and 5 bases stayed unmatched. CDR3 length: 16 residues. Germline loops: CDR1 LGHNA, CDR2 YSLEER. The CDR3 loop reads CASSQVGLAQHNEQFF. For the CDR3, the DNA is TGCGCCAGCAGCCAAGTGGGACTAGCGCAGCACAATGAGCAGTTCTTC.

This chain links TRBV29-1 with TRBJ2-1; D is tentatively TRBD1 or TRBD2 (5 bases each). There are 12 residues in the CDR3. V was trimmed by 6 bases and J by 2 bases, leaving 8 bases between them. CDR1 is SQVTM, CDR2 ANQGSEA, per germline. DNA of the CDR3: TGCAGCGTGGGACCAACCTACAATGAGCAGTTCTTC. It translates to CSVGPTYNEQFF.